Sequencing of this T cell receptor (beta chain) was carried out in a study of shared clonotypes between healthy human individuals. Study summary: CD8 memory received one plate per donor, CD8 naive two, CD4 memory three and CD4 naive three.

Germline values: CDR1 LNHDA, CDR2 SQIVND (reference sequence). The CDR3 length is 20 residues. The V and J ends lost 6 bases and 1 base respectively, with 28 bases between them. TCRdb's copy holds only in-frame clones and misses some; the assay was immunoSEQ multiplex PCR. The table includes about 2,200,000 clones, about 93% detected once. Naive CD8 cells lacked CD45RO, underwent positive selection for CCR7 and left out terminally differentiated effector memory CD45RA+ cells. The donors, healthy adults who were HIV-negative, had experienced no recent acute infections or vaccinations. Study conclusions and caveats: Genetic and exposure-history diversity was limited by the small donor number. In the sorted subsets, rarefaction showed sequencing was incomplete despite large depth.

Note on this clone: The antigen is not known.

Sequences were obtained from naive CD8+ T cells from PBMCs. This TCR was sampled from a man between 18 and 35 years old in good health. Some clones in this sample may be carry-over from other donors' samples. The rearrangement uses TRBV19 and TRBJ2-1; D possibly matches TRBD1 or TRBD2 (5 bases each). The CDR3 loop is CASRGLQGARREKSYNEQFF. For the CDR3, the DNA is TGTGCCAGTAGAGGGCTCCAGGGAGCAAGACGAGAGAAGTCCTACAATGAGCAGTTCTTC.